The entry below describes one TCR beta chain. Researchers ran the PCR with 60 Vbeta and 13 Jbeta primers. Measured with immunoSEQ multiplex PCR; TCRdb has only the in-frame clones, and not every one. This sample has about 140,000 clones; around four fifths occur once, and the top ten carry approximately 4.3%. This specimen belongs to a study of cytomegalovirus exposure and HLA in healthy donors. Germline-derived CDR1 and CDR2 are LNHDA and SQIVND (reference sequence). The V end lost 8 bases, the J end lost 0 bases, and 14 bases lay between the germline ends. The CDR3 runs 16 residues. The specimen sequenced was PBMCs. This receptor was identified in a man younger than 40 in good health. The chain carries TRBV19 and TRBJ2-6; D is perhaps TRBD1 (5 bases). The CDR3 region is CASRFPQGSGANVLTF. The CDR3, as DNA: TGTGCCAGTCGGTTTCCTCAGGGCTCTGGGGCCAACGTCCTGACTTTC.